This T cell receptor (beta chain) was documented in a study of read filtering for tumor transcriptome and immune sequencing. This library used about 400 ng RNA and molecular barcoded adaptors spanning alpha/delta and beta/gamma chains. TCRdb passed the reads through MiXCR, listing each CDR3 protein once. The table records about 130,000 distinct CDR3 sequences, 13% of them present only once. General study findings and limits: Even smaller IR-seq throughput identified most shared clonotypes.

With regard to this clonotype: The antigen is unknown. One junction end does not reproduce the germline sequence, and a read error may be involved.

The sequenced material came from a population of CD138-negative cells sorted from bone marrow. The sequence was collected from a donor at least 40 years old with multiple myeloma.

The CDR3 DNA reads as TGCTCAGCGGGAGGGCGAACCGGGGAGCTGTCTTTT. It is translated as CSAGGRTGELSF. J is TRBJ2-2 and V is TRBV29-1, with 10 bases aligning to TRBD2. The V gene's germline CDR1 is SQVTM and CDR2 ANQGSEA. This CDR3 comprises 12 residues.